A selection of T cell receptor beta chains follows, all from one sample in a study of cytomegalovirus exposure and HLA in healthy donors. Sequenced by immunoSEQ multiplex PCR; TCRdb stores in-frame clones only, minus some. The table lists under 150,000 clones, 55% to 85% of them singletons, with 2.1% in the top ten. The source material was PBMCs. All receptors derive from a man between 40 and 49 years old in good health and CMV-seronegative. The CDR3 runs from the conserved cysteine through the conserved F or W. The D gene is left open where the match is weak. A row's size may be missing; if present it is once, few, many or a size class.

NA,TRBJ1-2,TRBD1,TRBV4-2,CASSQDNLGQGNGYTF,TGTGCCAGCAGCCAAGATAATTTGGGACAGGGGAACGGCTACACCTTC
NA,TRBJ2-3,TRBD1,TRBV2,CASSRDRDTDTQYF,TGTGCCAGCAGCAGGGACAGAGACACAGATACGCAGTATTTT
NA,TRBJ1-4,TRBD1,TRBV18,CASSEITGGSNEKLFF,TGTGCCAGCTCAGAAATTACAGGGGGCTCTAATGAAAAACTGTTTTTT
NA,TRBJ1-4,NA,TRBV7-9,CASSLAQELNEKLFF,TGTGCCAGCAGCTTAGCGCAGGAACTTAATGAAAAACTGTTTTTT
NA,TRBJ2-3,NA,TRBV7-9,CASNLFGGRSTDTQYF,TGTGCCAGCAACCTCTTCGGGGGAAGAAGCACAGATACGCAGTATTTT
NA,TRBJ1-4,NA,TRBV4-1,CASSPAGGYNEKLFF,TGCGCCAGCAGCCCGGCGGGAGGATATAATGAAAAACTGTTTTTT
NA,TRBJ2-7,TRBD1,TRBV28,CASKTGGLPWEQYF,TGTGCCAGTAAGACAGGGGGTTTGCCGTGGGAGCAGTACTTC
NA,TRBJ1-2,NA,TRBV2,CASLGFGRGGYTF,TGTGCCAGCTTGGGTTTCGGGAGGGGAGGCTACACCTTC
few,TRBJ1-2,NA,TRBV5-1,CASSLASGEVQGYTF,TGCGCCAGCAGCTTGGCCTCGGGGGAGGTACAAGGCTACACCTTC
NA,TRBJ2-5,NA,TRBV5-1,CASSQVRGRQETQYF,TGCGCCAGCAGCCAAGTTAGGGGTCGCCAAGAGACCCAGTACTTC
NA,TRBJ2-2,TRBD1,TRBV4-3,CASSLYQGASTGELFF,TGCGCCAGCAGCCTATACCAGGGGGCGAGCACCGGGGAGCTGTTTTTT
NA,TRBJ1-1,TRBD1,TRBV4-1,CASSQVGTGYAAFF,TGCGCCAGCAGCCAAGTTGGGACAGGGTATGCGGCTTTCTTT
NA,TRBJ2-5,NA,TRBV5-1,CASSSAGTRYQETQYF,TGCGCCAGCAGCTCGGCGGGGACCAGGTACCAAGAGACCCAGTACTTC
NA,TRBJ2-7,TRBD2,TRBV15,CATSRGLAGRTYEQYF,TGTGCCACCAGCAGAGGACTAGCGGGCCGGACCTACGAGCAGTACTTC
NA,TRBJ2-7,TRBD1,TRBV6-6,CASSYSRDRVYEQYF,TGTGCCAGCAGTTACTCACGGGACAGGGTCTACGAGCAGTACTTC
NA,TRBJ1-1,TRBD1,TRBV5-1,CASSLAFWLGGRGLRVYTEAFF,TGCGCCAGCAGCTTGGCCTTTTGGTTAGGTGGCAGGGGGCTAAGGGTGTACACTGAAGCTTTCTTT
few,TRBJ2-5,NA,TRBV4-3,CASSQKKEQETQYF,TGCGCCAGCAGCCAAAAGAAGGAGCAAGAGACCCAGTACTTC
once,TRBJ2-3,NA,TRBV4-1,CASSQEGRTTSTDTQYF,TGCGCCAGCAGCCAAGAGGGCAGAACCACTAGCACAGATACGCAGTATTTT
once,TRBJ2-7,TRBD2,TRBV6-5,CASSRERGLSYEQYF,TGTGCCAGCAGTAGGGAGCGGGGGCTCTCCTACGAGCAGTACTTC
NA,TRBJ2-7,TRBD1,TRBV9,CASSVEGQGAVYEQYF,TGTGCCAGCAGCGTAGAGGGACAGGGGGCGGTTTACGAGCAGTACTTC
NA,TRBJ2-7,NA,TRBV27,CASSFDRLSSYEQYF,TGTGCCAGCAGTTTCGACAGATTAAGCTCCTACGAGCAGTACTTC
few,TRBJ2-5,TRBD1,TRBV29-1,CSVEATGVGETQYF,TGCAGCGTTGAAGCGACAGGGGTCGGGGAGACCCAGTACTTC
NA,TRBJ2-2,NA,TRBV5-4,CASSLAQRKNTGELFF,TGTGCCAGCAGCTTGGCTCAGCGAAAGAACACTGGGGAGCTGTTTTTT
NA,TRBJ2-5,NA,TRBV13,CASSLGGSSGETQYF,TGTGCCAGCAGCTTAGGGGGCTCCTCGGGGGAGACCCAGTACTTC
few,TRBJ2-7,NA,TRBV7-2,CASSRTLYYEQYF,TGTGCCAGCAGCCGGACTTTATATTACGAGCAGTACTTC
NA,TRBJ1-1,NA,TRBV6-1,CASTGLWNTEAFF,TGTGCCAGCACGGGACTGTGGAACACTGAAGCTTTCTTT
NA,TRBJ2-1,TRBD2,TRBV7-9,CASSSLLAGGPNEQFF,TGTGCCAGCAGCTCCCTTCTAGCGGGGGGACCAAATGAGCAGTTCTTC
NA,TRBJ2-2,TRBD2,TRBV28,CASSFLAANTGELFF,TGTGCCAGCAGCTTTCTAGCGGCTAACACCGGGGAGCTGTTTTTT
NA,TRBJ2-7,TRBD1,TRBV5-1,CASSARGQNYEQYF,TGCGCCAGCAGCGCCCGGGGACAGAATTACGAGCAGTACTTC
NA,TRBJ2-7,NA,TRBV9,CASSVGLGASYEQYF,TGTGCCAGCAGCGTAGGACTGGGAGCCTCCTACGAGCAGTACTTC
NA,TRBJ1-5,TRBD1,TRBV19,CASSRDRGVNQPQHF,TGTGCCAGTAGTAGGGACAGGGGCGTCAATCAGCCCCAGCATTTT
few,TRBJ1-4,TRBD1,TRBV6-5,CASGFDRVGNEKLFF,TGTGCCAGCGGTTTCGACAGGGTCGGGAATGAAAAACTGTTTTTT
NA,TRBJ2-2,NA,TRBV29-1,CSVQYQGWATELFF,TGCAGCGTACAATACCAAGGTTGGGCCACGGAGCTGTTTTTT
NA,TRBJ2-7,NA,TRBV9,CASSVAPAAYEQYF,TGTGCCAGCAGCGTAGCTCCCGCGGCCTACGAGCAGTACTTC
NA,TRBJ2-5,NA,TRBV19,CASSIPGDSGTQYF,TGTGCCAGTAGTATACCAGGGGATAGTGGGACCCAGTACTTC
NA,TRBJ2-1,NA,TRBV6-1,CASSTVPYNEQFF,TGTGCCAGCAGCACAGTTCCCTACAATGAGCAGTTCTTC
few,TRBJ2-7,TRBD1,TRBV15,CATSRTGVEQYF,TGTGCCACCAGCAGGACAGGGGTCGAGCAGTACTTC
NA,TRBJ2-7,TRBD1,TRBV11-2,CASSLGFGRGQGNYEQYF,TGTGCCAGCAGCTTAGGATTCGGGCGGGGACAGGGAAACTACGAGCAGTACTTC
NA,TRBJ1-5,NA,TRBV10-2,CASSESGVTQPQHF,TGCGCCAGCAGTGAGTCAGGGGTTACCCAGCCCCAGCATTTT
NA,TRBJ2-5,TRBD1,TRBV18,CASSRGTEETQYF,TGTGCCAGCTCAAGAGGGACAGAAGAGACCCAGTACTTC